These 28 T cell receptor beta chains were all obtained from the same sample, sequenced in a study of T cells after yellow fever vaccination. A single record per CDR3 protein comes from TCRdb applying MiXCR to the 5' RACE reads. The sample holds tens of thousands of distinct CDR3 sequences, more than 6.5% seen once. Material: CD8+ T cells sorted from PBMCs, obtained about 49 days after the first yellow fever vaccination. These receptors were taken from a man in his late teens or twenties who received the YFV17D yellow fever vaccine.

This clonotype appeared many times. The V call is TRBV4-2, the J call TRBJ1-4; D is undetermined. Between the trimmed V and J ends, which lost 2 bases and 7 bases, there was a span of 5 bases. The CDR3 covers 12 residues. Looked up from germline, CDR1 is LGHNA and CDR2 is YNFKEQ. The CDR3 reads CASSQTLEKLFF. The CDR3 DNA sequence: TGTGCCAGCAGCCAAACGCTTGAAAAACTGTTTTTT.

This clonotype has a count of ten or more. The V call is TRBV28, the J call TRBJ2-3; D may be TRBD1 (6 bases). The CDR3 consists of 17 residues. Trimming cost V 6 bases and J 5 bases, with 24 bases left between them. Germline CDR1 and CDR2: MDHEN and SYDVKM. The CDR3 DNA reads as TGTGCCAGCAGCATAGAGCTTCTGGGGGCGAGTGGAGATACGCAGTATTTT. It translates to CASSIELLGASGDTQYF.

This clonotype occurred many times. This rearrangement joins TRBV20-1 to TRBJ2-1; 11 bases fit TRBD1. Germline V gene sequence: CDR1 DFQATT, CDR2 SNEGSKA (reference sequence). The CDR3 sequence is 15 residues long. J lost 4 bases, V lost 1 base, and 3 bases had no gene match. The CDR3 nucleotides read TGCAGTGCTAGAGGGACAGGGGGCGAGTACAATGAGCAGTTCTTC. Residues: CSARGTGGEYNEQFF.

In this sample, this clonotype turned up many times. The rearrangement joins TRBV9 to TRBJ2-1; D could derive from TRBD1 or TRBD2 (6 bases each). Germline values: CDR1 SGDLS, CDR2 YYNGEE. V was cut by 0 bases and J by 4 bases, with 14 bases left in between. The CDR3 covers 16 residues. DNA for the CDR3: TGTGCCAGCAGCGTAGAGGTCCGGGGGCCATACAATGAGCAGTTCTTC. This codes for CASSVEVRGPYNEQFF.

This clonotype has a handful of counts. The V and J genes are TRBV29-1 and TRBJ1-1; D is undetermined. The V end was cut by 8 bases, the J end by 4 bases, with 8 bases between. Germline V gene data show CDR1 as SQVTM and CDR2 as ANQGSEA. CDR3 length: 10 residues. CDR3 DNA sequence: TGCAGCACTATCCTCACTGAAGCTTTCTTT. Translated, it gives CSTILTEAFF.

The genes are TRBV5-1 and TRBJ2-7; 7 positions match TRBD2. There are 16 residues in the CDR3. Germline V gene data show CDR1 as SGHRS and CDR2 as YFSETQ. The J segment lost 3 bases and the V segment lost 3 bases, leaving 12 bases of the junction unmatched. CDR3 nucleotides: TGCGCCAGCAGCTCCCCGGGGGGTCAGTTTAGCTACGAGCAGTACTTC. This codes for CASSSPGGQFSYEQYF.

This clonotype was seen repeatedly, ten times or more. CDR3 in DNA: TGTGCCAGCAGCTTAACGGCCGGGCAGAACACCGGGGAGCTGTTTTTT. Translated, it gives CASSLTAGQNTGELFF. This chain connects TRBV7-3 to TRBJ2-2, with D hard to call. The CDR3 loop spans 16 amino acids. The germline V and J ends were trimmed by 0 bases and 1 base, with 9 bases remaining between them. Germline-derived CDR1 and CDR2 are SGHTA and FQGTGA.

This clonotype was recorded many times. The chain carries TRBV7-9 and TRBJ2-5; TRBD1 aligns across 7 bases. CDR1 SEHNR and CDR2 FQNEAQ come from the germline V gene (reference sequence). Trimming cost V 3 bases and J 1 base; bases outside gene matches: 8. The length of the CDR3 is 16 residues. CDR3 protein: CASSFLTGTPQETQYF. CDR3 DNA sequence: TGTGCCAGCAGCTTTTTGACAGGGACACCCCAAGAGACCCAGTACTTC.

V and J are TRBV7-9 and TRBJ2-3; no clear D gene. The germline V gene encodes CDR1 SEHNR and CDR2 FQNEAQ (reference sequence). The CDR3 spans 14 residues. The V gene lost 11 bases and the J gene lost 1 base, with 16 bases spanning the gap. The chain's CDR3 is CAALLVGGTDTQYF. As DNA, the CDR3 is TGTGCCGCACTCCTGGTGGGTGGCACAGATACGCAGTATTTT.

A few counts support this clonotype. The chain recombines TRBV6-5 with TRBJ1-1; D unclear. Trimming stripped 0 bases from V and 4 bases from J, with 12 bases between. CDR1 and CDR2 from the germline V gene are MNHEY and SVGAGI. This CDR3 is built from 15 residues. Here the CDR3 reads CASSYSEGVVTEAFF. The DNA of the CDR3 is TGTGCCAGCAGTTACTCTGAGGGAGTGGTCACTGAAGCTTTCTTT.

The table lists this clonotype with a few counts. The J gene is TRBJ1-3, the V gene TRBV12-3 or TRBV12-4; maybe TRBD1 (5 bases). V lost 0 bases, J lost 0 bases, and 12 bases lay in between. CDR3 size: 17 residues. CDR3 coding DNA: TGTGCCAGCAGTTTAGCGGGGGTTGGGTTCTCTGGAAACACCATATATTTT. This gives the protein CASSLAGVGFSGNTIYF.

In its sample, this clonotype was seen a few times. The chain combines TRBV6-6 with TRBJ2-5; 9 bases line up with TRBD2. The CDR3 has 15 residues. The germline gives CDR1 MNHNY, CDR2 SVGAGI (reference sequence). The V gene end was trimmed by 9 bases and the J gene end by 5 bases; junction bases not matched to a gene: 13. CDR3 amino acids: CASTELAGGGETQYF. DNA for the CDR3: TGTGCCAGTACCGAGTTGGCGGGAGGGGGGGAGACCCAGTACTTC.

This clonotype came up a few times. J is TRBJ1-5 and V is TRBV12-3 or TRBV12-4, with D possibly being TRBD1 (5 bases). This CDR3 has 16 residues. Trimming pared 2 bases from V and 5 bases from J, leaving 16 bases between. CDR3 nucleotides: TGTGCCAGCAGTTTACGTATAGGCAGGGCGGATCAGCCCCAGCATTTT. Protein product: CASSLRIGRADQPQHF.

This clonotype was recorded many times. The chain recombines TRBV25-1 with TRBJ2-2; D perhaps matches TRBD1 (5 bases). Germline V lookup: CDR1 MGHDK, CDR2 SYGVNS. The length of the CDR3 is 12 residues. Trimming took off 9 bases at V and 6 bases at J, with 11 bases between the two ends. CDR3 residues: CASKGAAGELFF. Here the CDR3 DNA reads TGTGCCAGTAAAGGGGCCGCCGGGGAGCTGTTTTTT.

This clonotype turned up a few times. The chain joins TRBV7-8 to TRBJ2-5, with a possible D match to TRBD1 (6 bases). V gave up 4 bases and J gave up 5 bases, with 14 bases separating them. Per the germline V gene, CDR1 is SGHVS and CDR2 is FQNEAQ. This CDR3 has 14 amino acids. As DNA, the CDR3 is TGTGCCAGCAGCTCCGGACAGCTCCCGGAGACCCAGTACTTC. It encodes CASSSGQLPETQYF.

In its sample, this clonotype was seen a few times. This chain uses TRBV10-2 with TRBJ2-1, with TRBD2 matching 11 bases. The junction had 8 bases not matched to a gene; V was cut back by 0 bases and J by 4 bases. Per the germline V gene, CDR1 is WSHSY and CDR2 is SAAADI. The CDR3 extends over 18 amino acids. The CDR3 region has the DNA TGCGCCAGCAGTGAGTCGCTGGCTAGCGGGGGGCATTACAATGAGCAGTTCTTC. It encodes CASSESLASGGHYNEQFF.

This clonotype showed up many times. The CDR3 coding sequence is TGTGCCAGCAGTCCCCGGACTAGCGGGGGGAAGCAGTACGTC. Translating gives CASSPRTSGGKQYV. V gene TRBV28 combines with J gene TRBJ2-7, with TRBD2 identical over 14 bases. Germline assignment: CDR1 MDHEN and CDR2 SYDVKM. V dropped 5 bases and J dropped 8; count of bases not matched to a gene: 5. The CDR3 is made up of 14 amino acids.

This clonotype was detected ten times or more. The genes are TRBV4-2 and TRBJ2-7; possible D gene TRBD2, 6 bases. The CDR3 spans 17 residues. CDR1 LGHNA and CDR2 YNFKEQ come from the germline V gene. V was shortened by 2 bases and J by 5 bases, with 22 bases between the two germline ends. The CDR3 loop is CASSQTGTDRILNEQYF. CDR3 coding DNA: TGTGCCAGCAGCCAAACCGGGACTGATAGGATTCTTAACGAGCAGTACTTC.

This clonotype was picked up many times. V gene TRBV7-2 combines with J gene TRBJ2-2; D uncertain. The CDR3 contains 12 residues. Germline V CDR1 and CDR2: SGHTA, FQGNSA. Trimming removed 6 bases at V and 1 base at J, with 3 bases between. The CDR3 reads CASRWNTGELFF. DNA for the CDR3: TGTGCCAGCAGATGGAACACCGGGGAGCTGTTTTTT.

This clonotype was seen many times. This CDR3 is CATILLAANQETQYF. The DNA of the CDR3 is TGTGCCACCATCTTACTAGCCGCCAACCAAGAGACCCAGTACTTC. The V gene is TRBV24-1, the J gene TRBJ2-5, with a possible D match to TRBD2 (6 bases). Trimming left V 8 bases short and J 0 bases short, with 15 bases between. The CDR3 extends over 15 amino acids. Germline V CDR1 and CDR2: KGHDR, SFDVKD.

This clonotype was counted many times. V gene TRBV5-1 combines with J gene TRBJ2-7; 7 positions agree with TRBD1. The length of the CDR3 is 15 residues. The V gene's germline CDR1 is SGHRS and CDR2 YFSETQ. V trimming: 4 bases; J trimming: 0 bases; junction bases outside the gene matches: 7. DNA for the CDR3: TGCGCCAGCAGCCCAATACAGGGGCTCTCCTACGAGCAGTACTTC. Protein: CASSPIQGLSYEQYF.

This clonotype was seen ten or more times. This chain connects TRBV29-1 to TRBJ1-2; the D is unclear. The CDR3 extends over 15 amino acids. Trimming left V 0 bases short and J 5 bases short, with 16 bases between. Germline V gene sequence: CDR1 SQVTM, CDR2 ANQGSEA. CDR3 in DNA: TGCAGCGTTGAAGATCCCGGAGAGGGCCCTTATGGCTACACCTTC. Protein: CSVEDPGEGPYGYTF.

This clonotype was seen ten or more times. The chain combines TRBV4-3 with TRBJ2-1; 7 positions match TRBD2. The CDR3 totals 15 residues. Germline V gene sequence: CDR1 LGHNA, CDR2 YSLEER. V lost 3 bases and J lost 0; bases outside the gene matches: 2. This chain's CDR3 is CASSHLAVSYNEQFF. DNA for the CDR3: TGCGCCAGCAGCCACCTAGCGGTCTCCTACAATGAGCAGTTCTTC.

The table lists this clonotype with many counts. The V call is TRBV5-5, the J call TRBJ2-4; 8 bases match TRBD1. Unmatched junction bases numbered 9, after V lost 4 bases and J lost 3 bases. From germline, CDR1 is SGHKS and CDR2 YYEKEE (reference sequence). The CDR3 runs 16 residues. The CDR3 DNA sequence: TGTGCCAGCAGCCCGATTCCGGACAGGGTCAAAAACATTCAGTACTTC. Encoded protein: CASSPIPDRVKNIQYF.

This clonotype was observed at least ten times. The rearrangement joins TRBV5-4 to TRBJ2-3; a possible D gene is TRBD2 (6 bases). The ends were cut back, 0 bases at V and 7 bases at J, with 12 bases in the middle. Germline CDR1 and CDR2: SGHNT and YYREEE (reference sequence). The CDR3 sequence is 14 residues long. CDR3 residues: CASSLDAGLNTQYF. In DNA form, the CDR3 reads TGTGCCAGCAGCTTGGATGCGGGGCTTAATACGCAGTATTTT.

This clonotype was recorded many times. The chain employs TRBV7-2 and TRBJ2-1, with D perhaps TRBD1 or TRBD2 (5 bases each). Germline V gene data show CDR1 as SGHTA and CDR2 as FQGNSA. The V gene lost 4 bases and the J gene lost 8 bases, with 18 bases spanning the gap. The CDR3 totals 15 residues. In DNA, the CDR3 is TGTGCCAGCAGCTCCCGGGACCGAAAGGCCGATGAGCAGTTCTTC. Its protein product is CASSSRDRKADEQFF. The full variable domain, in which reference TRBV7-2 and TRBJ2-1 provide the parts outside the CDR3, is GAGVSQSPSNKVTEKGKDVELRCDPISGHTALYWYRQSLGQGLEFLIYFQGNSAPDKSGLPSDRFSAERTGGSVSTLTIQRTQQEDSAVYLCASSSRDRKADEQFFGPGTRLTVL.

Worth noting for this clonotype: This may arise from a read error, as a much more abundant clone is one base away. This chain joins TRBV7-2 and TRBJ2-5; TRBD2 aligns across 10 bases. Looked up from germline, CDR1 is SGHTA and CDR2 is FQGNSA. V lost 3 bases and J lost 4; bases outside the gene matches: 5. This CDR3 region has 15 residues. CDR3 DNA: TGTGCCAGCAGCTTTAGCGGGGGGCCGAGAGAGACCCAGTACTTC. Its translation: CASSFSGGPRETQYF.

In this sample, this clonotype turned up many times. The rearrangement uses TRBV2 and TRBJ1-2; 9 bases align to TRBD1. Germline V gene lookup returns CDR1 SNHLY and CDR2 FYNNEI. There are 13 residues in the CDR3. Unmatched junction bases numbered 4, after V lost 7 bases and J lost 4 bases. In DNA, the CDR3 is TGTGCCAGCACCGGACAGGGGCCCTATGGCTACACCTTC. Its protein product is CASTGQGPYGYTF.